This passage covers 24 T cell receptor beta chains from one sample sequenced in a study of shared clonotypes between healthy human individuals. Profiling relied on immunoSEQ multiplex PCR, and the TCRdb table lists in-frame clones only, not all of them. The data hold roughly 700,000 clones, with roughly 70% observed a single time. The sequenced sample consisted of memory CD4+ T cells sorted from blood. Noted subset: CD45RA-negative fraction. These receptors were taken from a woman aged 25 to 39 in good health.

This chain links TRBV28 with TRBJ2-5; possible D gene TRBD2, 6 bases. CDR1 and CDR2 from the germline V gene are MDHEN and SYDVKM. Deletions cut 3 bases from V and 0 bases from J, with 23 bases between. The CDR3 extends over 19 amino acids. The CDR3 coding sequence is TGTGCCAGCAGTTTCCGCCACTCCCTCTGGGGCGGGGACCAAGAGACCCAGTACTTC. This sequence encodes CASSFRHSLWGGDQETQYF.

This rearrangement joins TRBV10-2 to TRBJ2-4, with 16 bases that match TRBD2. The V and J ends lost 3 bases and 8 bases, in that order; junction bases with no gene match: 7. Germline V gene data show CDR1 as WSHSY and CDR2 as SAAADI. This CDR3 comprises 17 residues. The CDR3: CASSDPGTSGRADIQYF. CDR3 DNA sequence: TGCGCCAGCAGTGACCCCGGGACTAGCGGGAGGGCCGACATTCAGTACTTC.

This clone was seen a handful of times. J is TRBJ2-7 and V is TRBV6-5; D is perhaps TRBD1 (6 bases). CDR3 size: 14 residues. The germline V and J ends were trimmed by 5 bases and 1 base, with 12 bases remaining between them. The germline CDR1 and CDR2 sequences are MNHEY and SVGAGI. CDR3 in amino acids: CASSKNRVSYEQYF. CDR3 in DNA: TGTGCCAGCAGTAAGAACAGGGTTTCCTACGAGCAGTACTTC.

The chain has TRBV5-1 and TRBJ2-5; 8 nucleotides match TRBD2. Germline lookup yields CDR1 SGHRS and CDR2 YFSETQ. The CDR3 is 16 amino acids. The V segment lost 6 bases and the J segment 4 bases; nucleotides outside the gene matches: 14. CDR3 nucleotides: TGCGCCAGCACCACCTCGAGGGGTAGCGGGATAGAGACCCAGTACTTC. Translating it yields CASTTSRGSGIETQYF.

This clone was seen once. The chain links TRBV18 to TRBJ2-7; TRBD1 or TRBD2 may be the D gene (5 bases each). From germline, CDR1 is KGHSH and CDR2 LQKENI. Trimming stripped 2 bases from V and 6 bases from J, with 23 bases between. CDR3 size: 17 residues. The CDR3: CASSPDKGRMIGSEQYF. In DNA form, the CDR3 reads TGTGCCAGCTCACCAGATAAGGGACGGATGATCGGTAGCGAGCAGTACTTC.

This clone was seen at least ten times. The chain carries TRBV5-5 and TRBJ1-4, with a possible D match to TRBD1 (6 bases). The V gene's germline CDR1 is SGHKS and CDR2 YYEKEE (reference sequence). This CDR3 is built from 15 residues. The V end was cut by 4 bases, the J end by 4 bases, with 14 bases between. The CDR3: CASSAGVWGNEKLFF. As DNA, the CDR3 is TGTGCCAGCAGCGCAGGGGTCTGGGGTAATGAAAAACTGTTTTTT.

Only a few counts were recorded for this clone. This chain joins TRBV18 and TRBJ2-3; D remains ambiguous. CDR1 and CDR2 from the germline V gene are KGHSH and LQKENI. The ends were cut back, 2 bases at V and 0 bases at J, with 9 bases in the middle. The CDR3 totals 15 residues. The DNA for the CDR3 is TGTGCCAGCTCACCAGTGGGTACTAGCACAGATACGCAGTATTTT. Translating gives CASSPVGTSTDTQYF.

The V and J genes are TRBV5-4 and TRBJ1-3; 7 positions agree with TRBD1. Germline assignment: CDR1 SGHNT and CDR2 YYREEE (reference sequence). The CDR3 runs to 14 residues. V gave up 5 bases and J gave up 5 bases; unmatched junction bases: 7. The CDR3 reads CASSQDRARNTIYF. DNA for the CDR3: TGTGCCAGCAGTCAAGACAGGGCCAGAAACACCATATATTTT.

This clone was detected only once. The chain couples TRBV5-1 to TRBJ2-7, with D possibly being TRBD1 or TRBD2 (5 bases each). V lost 1 base to trimming and J lost 2 bases, with 19 bases between them. Per germline, CDR1 SGHRS and CDR2 YFSETQ. The CDR3 is 17 residues long. This CDR3 is CASSLYNRPGTAYEQYF. CDR3 in DNA: TGCGCCAGCAGCTTGTATAACCGACCAGGGACGGCCTACGAGCAGTACTTC.

CDR3 loop: CASSSWRGKEELFF. The CDR3 DNA reads TGTGCCAGCAGCTCGTGGCGGGGGAAGGAGGAGCTGTTTTTT. V usage is TRBV7-9 and J usage is TRBJ2-2; 7 bases fit TRBD2. Germline trimming cut 4 bases from V and 10 bases from J; bases unmatched to any gene: 9. The germline gives CDR1 SEHNR, CDR2 FQNEAQ (reference sequence). This CDR3 has 14 amino acids. The full variable domain, with the rest looked up from reference TRBV7-9 and TRBJ2-2, is DTGVSQNPRHKITKRGQNVTFRCDPISEHNRLYWYRQTLGQGPEFLTYFQNEAQLEKSRLLSDRFSAERPKGSFSTLEIQRTEQGDSAMYLCASSSWRGKEELFFGEGSRLTVL.

This clone was found many times. The chain is built from TRBV25-1 and TRBJ2-7; TRBD1 might be the D (6 bases). CDR1 is MGHDK and CDR2 is SYGVNS in the germline V gene. V lost 7 bases to trimming and J lost 2 bases, with 12 bases between them. The CDR3 extends over 13 amino acids. CDR3 sequence: CASTSRQAYEQYF. Written as DNA, the CDR3 is TGTGCCAGCACCTCTCGACAGGCCTACGAGCAGTACTTC.

The J gene is TRBJ1-2, the V gene TRBV28, with D possibly matching TRBD1 (5 bases). This CDR3 is 11 amino acids long. V gave up 8 bases and J gave up 5 bases, with 9 bases separating them. CDR1 and CDR2 from the germline V gene are MDHEN and SYDVKM. CDR3 nucleotide sequence: TGTGCCAGCGGGGGATGGTATGGCTACACCTTC. Its translation: CASGGWYGYTF.

This clone was counted between two and nine times. The gene calls are TRBV28 and TRBJ1-4; 7 bases line up with TRBD1. The CDR3 extends over 18 amino acids. V dropped 6 bases and J dropped 0; count of bases not matched to a gene: 13. Germline V CDR1 and CDR2: MDHEN, SYDVKM. The CDR3 nucleotides read TGTGCCAGCAGCACCACGGGACAGAATAGTGCAACTAATGAAAAACTGTTTTTT. Protein: CASSTTGQNSATNEKLFF.

V and J are TRBV27 and TRBJ1-4; D unclear. The CDR3 extends over 13 amino acids. Trimming cost V 6 bases and J 5 bases, with 10 bases left between them. The germline gives CDR1 MNHEY, CDR2 SMNVEV (reference sequence). In DNA form, the CDR3 reads TGTGCCAGCAGGCCACGGCGGAATGAAAAACTGTTTTTT. Protein product: CASRPRRNEKLFF.

Written as DNA, the CDR3 is TGTGCCAGCAGCCGAAGGACAGGGGGTGAGGGAGCTTTCTTT. Protein: CASSRRTGGEGAFF. J is TRBJ1-1 and V is TRBV5-5; 10 bases agree with TRBD1. Germline values: CDR1 SGHKS, CDR2 YYEKEE (reference sequence). The CDR3 is made up of 14 amino acids. J was trimmed by 10 bases and V by 4 bases; bases with no gene match: 10.

The J gene is TRBJ2-2, the V gene TRBV6-6; D may be TRBD2 (5 bases). Looked up from germline, CDR1 is MNHNY and CDR2 is SVGAGI (reference sequence). V lost 6 bases, J lost 1 base, and 9 bases lay in between. This CDR3 spans 14 amino acids. The CDR3 DNA follows: TGTGCCAGCAGCGCTAGCAGGAACACCGGGGAGCTGTTTTTT. Translation gives CASSASRNTGELFF.

This rearrangement joins TRBV2 to TRBJ1-2; 9 bases are shared with TRBD1. After removal of 6 bases from V and 4 bases from J, the junction contained 6 bases not matched to a gene. CDR3 length: 14 residues. Per the germline V gene, CDR1 is SNHLY and CDR2 is FYNNEI. This CDR3 is CASSAGQGTYGYTF. For the CDR3, the DNA is TGTGCCAGCAGCGCGGGACAGGGCACCTATGGCTACACCTTC.

The V gene is TRBV28, the J gene TRBJ1-1; D gene ambiguous. Trimming removed 8 bases at V and 2 bases at J, with 12 bases between. This CDR3 comprises 13 residues. Per germline, CDR1 MDHEN and CDR2 SYDVKM. The CDR3 DNA sequence: TGTGCCAGCCTCTTGGGCTCTAACACTGAAGCTTTCTTT. Amino acids: CASLLGSNTEAFF.

V gene TRBV9 combines with J gene TRBJ2-1; 9 positions agree with TRBD1. Per germline, CDR1 SGDLS and CDR2 YYNGEE. The J segment lost 0 bases and the V segment lost 4 bases, leaving 5 bases of the junction unmatched. The CDR3 has 16 amino acids. The DNA of the CDR3 is TGTGCCAGCAGCTGGACAGGGGCGAGCTCCTACAATGAGCAGTTCTTC. Residues: CASSWTGASSYNEQFF.

This chain joins TRBV5-3 and TRBJ1-3; 8 bases match TRBD1. TRBV5-3 is marked as an open reading frame, function uncertain. CDR3 length: 15 residues. V was pared by 4 bases and J by 8 bases, with 11 bases of the junction left unmatched. Written as DNA, the CDR3 is TGTGCCAGAAGCCTAGGACAGGGACTGCGCCACACCATATATTTT. It specifies CARSLGQGLRHTIYF.

The J gene is TRBJ2-3, the V gene TRBV6-5, with D unclear. Looked up from germline, CDR1 is MNHEY and CDR2 is SVGAGI. The length of the CDR3 is 15 residues. V lost 6 bases and J lost 5, with 18 bases in between. CDR3 sequence: CASSPILDGVDTQYF. DNA for the CDR3: TGTGCCAGCAGCCCTATACTGGACGGAGTAGATACGCAGTATTTT.

A note on this clone: The junction shows a germline mismatch at one end, possibly a read error. The chain is built from TRBV20-1 and TRBJ2-1; tentatively, D is TRBD2 (6 bases). The CDR3 totals 11 residues. The germline V gene has CDR1 DFQATT and CDR2 SNEGSKA (reference sequence). CDR3 nucleotides: TGCAGTCCTAGCGTCGGAAGGGAGCAGTTCTTC. Translating it yields CSPSVGREQFF.

This sequence joins TRBV11-2 and TRBJ2-2; maybe TRBD1 (6 bases). This CDR3 region has 16 residues. Germline V CDR1 and CDR2: SGHAT, FQNNGV. V lost 1 base and J 2 bases, leaving 11 bases between the germline ends. The CDR3 here is CASSLAGVPNTGELFF. In DNA form, the CDR3 reads TGTGCCAGCAGCTTAGCAGGGGTCCCTAACACCGGGGAGCTGTTTTTT.

The rearrangement uses TRBV28 and TRBJ2-7, with D possibly TRBD2 on 6 matching bases. Trimming left V 3 bases short and J 6 bases short, with 12 bases between. The germline V gene encodes CDR1 MDHEN and CDR2 SYDVKM. The CDR3 consists of 13 residues. The chain's CDR3 is CASSLSGGAEQYF. As DNA, the CDR3 is TGTGCCAGCAGTTTGTCAGGCGGGGCCGAGCAGTACTTC.